Below, 25 T cell receptor beta chains from the same sample are listed, as sequenced in a study of blood T cells in healthy people across ages. A second PCR, run for about 7 to 12 cycles, used a sample-barcoded 5' primer plus a J-beta primer mix. TCRdb passed the 5' RACE reads through MiXCR, listing each CDR3 protein once. The data contain 850,000 to 1,000,000 distinct CDR3 sequences, about 44% of them seen just once; the ten biggest clones take up roughly 13%. Sequencing input: blood. All receptors derive from a man younger than 40 in good health.

With respect to this clonotype: At one boundary the junction diverges from the germline segment, which might be a read error. The DNA of the CDR3 is TGCGTCAGCAGCCAAGATCATGGACAGAACAATGAGCAGTTCTTC. It encodes CVSSQDHGQNNEQFF. This sequence joins TRBV4-1 and TRBJ2-1; TRBD1 might be the D (6 bases). Germline CDR1 MGHRA, CDR2 YSYEKL. The CDR3 spans 15 residues.

As for this clonotype: A junction end diverges from the germline sequence, so it may reflect a read error. The chain is built from TRBV7-2 and TRBJ1-1; D unresolved. The CDR3 totals 14 residues. Germline-derived CDR1 and CDR2 are SGHTA and FQGNSA. CDR3 coding DNA: TGTGCCAGCAGCGTAGCACAGTTGAACACTGAAGCTTTCTTT. This sequence encodes CASSVAQLNTEAFF. Complete variable domain (other parts from reference TRBV7-2 and TRBJ1-1): GAGVSQSPSNKVTEKGKDVELRCDPISGHTALYWYRQSLGQGLEFLIYFQGNSAPDKSGLPSDRFSAERTGGSVSTLTIQRTQQEDSAVYLCASSVAQLNTEAFFGQGTRLTVV.

For the CDR3, the DNA is TGTGCCACCAAGGCCAGGGTTATCACAGATACGCAGTATTTT. This codes for CATKARVITDTQYF. The chain employs TRBV19 and TRBJ2-3, with D maybe TRBD1 (5 bases). CDR1 LNHDA and CDR2 SQIVND come from the germline V gene (reference sequence). Trimming left V 10 bases short and J 2 bases short, with 16 bases between. This CDR3 spans 14 amino acids.

This clonotype was counted between two and nine times. The rearrangement joins TRBV29-1 to TRBJ2-4; weak D call: TRBD1 (6 bases). V dropped 5 bases and J dropped 1 base, with 12 bases sitting between them. Germline CDR1 SQVTM, CDR2 ANQGSEA. The CDR3 has 14 amino acids. The CDR3 region is CSVQTGMAKNIQYF. The DNA for the CDR3 is TGCAGCGTTCAAACAGGGATGGCCAAAAACATTCAGTACTTC.

The gene calls are TRBV7-9 and TRBJ2-5; D unresolved. The DNA end is more similar to TRBJ2-1, so the J call may be wrong. Germline V CDR1 and CDR2: SEHNR, FQNEAQ (reference sequence). This CDR3 comprises 15 residues. The CDR3 region is CASSLGWPSQETQFF. In DNA, the CDR3 is TGTGCCAGCAGCTTAGGATGGCCCTCCCAAGAGACCCAGTTCTTC.

This clonotype showed up many times. The V call is TRBV29-1, the J call TRBJ2-4, with D unresolved. The V gene lost 4 bases and the J gene lost 8 bases, with 9 bases spanning the gap. This CDR3 has 11 residues. Germline loops: CDR1 SQVTM, CDR2 ANQGSEA. CDR3 region: CSVVSSYIQYF. The CDR3 bases are TGCAGCGTTGTCAGCAGTTACATTCAGTACTTC.

In regard to this clonotype: A junction end diverges from the germline sequence, so it may reflect a read error. The chain combines TRBV5-8 with TRBJ2-7; D unresolved. CDR1 and CDR2 from the germline V gene are SGHTS and YDEGEE. This CDR3 is built from 12 residues. The CDR3 nucleotides read TGTGCCAGCAGCTTGGGGCTCTACGGGCAGTACTTC. It translates to CASSLGLYGQYF.

This clonotype has just a few counts. V usage is TRBV3-1 and J usage is TRBJ2-1; the match to TRBD2 covers 10 bases. CDR1 is LGHDT and CDR2 is YNNKEL in the germline V gene (reference sequence). The CDR3 sequence is 15 residues long. The junction had 5 bases not matched to a gene; V was cut back by 4 bases and J by 5 bases. The CDR3 coding sequence is TGTGCCAGCAGCCCGAGCGGGGGGGCCAACAATGAGCAGTTCTTC. Encoded protein: CASSPSGGANNEQFF.

This chain links TRBV10-3 with TRBJ2-3; no clear D gene. CDR3 length: 13 residues. The V gene lost 8 bases and the J gene lost 5 bases, with 14 bases spanning the gap. In germline, CDR1 is ENHRY, CDR2 SYGVKD. The CDR3 coding sequence is TGTGCCATCGGATGTGGGTTTGGAGATACGCAGTATTTT. Translated, it gives CAIGCGFGDTQYF.

The gene calls are TRBV6-1 and TRBJ1-5; TRBD1 aligns across 7 bases. Germline CDR1 reads MNHNS; CDR2 reads SASEGT. This CDR3 is built from 16 residues. The trim removed 0 bases at V and 9 bases at J, leaving 11 bases unmatched. The CDR3 DNA sequence: TGTGCCAGCAGTGAAGCGCCTGGAGGGGGCGGCGGGCCCCAGCATTTT. It specifies CASSEAPGGGGGPQHF.

The V and J genes are TRBV5-6 and TRBJ1-1, with D maybe TRBD1 (6 bases). This CDR3 has 15 amino acids. V lost 0 bases and J 5 bases, leaving 14 bases between the germline ends. CDR1 SGHDT and CDR2 YYEEEE come from the germline V gene. The CDR3 here is CASSLEFRGTTEAFF. The DNA of the CDR3 is TGTGCCAGCAGCTTGGAGTTCAGGGGAACGACTGAAGCTTTCTTT.

The V call is TRBV29-1, the J call TRBJ1-2, with D maybe TRBD1 (6 bases). The CDR3 length is 14 residues. Germline V CDR1 and CDR2: SQVTM, ANQGSEA. Trimming cost V 0 bases and J 2 bases, with 10 bases left between them. CDR3 amino acids: CSVEDRDINYGYTF. Here the CDR3 DNA reads TGCAGCGTTGAAGACAGGGACATAAACTATGGCTACACCTTC.

This rearrangement joins TRBV11-1 to TRBJ2-3; D is possibly TRBD1 (5 bases). This CDR3 spans 14 amino acids. Per the germline V gene, CDR1 is SGHAT and CDR2 is FQDESV (reference sequence). V dropped 2 bases and J dropped 3 bases, with 9 bases sitting between them. DNA for the CDR3: TGTGCCAGCAGCTTACGCAAGGGGACAGATACGCAGTATTTT. Residues: CASSLRKGTDTQYF. Variable domain in full (rest from reference TRBV11-1 and TRBJ2-3): EAEVAQSPRYKITEKSQAVAFWCDPISGHATLYWYRQILGQGPELLVQFQDESVVDDSQLPKDRFSAERLKGVDSTLKIQPAELGDSAMYLCASSLRKGTDTQYFGPGTRLTVL.

The CDR3 reads CASSPVHQSSYEQYF. The CDR3 DNA sequence: TGTGCCAGCAGCCCTGTACACCAAAGCTCCTACGAGCAGTACTTC. V and J are TRBV11-2 and TRBJ2-7; no firm D call. The CDR3 has 15 amino acids. Deletions cut 5 bases from V and 0 bases from J, with 14 bases between. Looked up from germline, CDR1 is SGHAT and CDR2 is FQNNGV.

This chain links TRBV7-3 with TRBJ1-4, with TRBD1 as a possible D gene (5 bases). The germline V gene encodes CDR1 SGHTA and CDR2 FQGTGA. CDR3 length equals 13 residues. V was pared by 1 base and J by 8 bases, with 8 bases between. The CDR3 sequence is CASSLRDGEKLFF. CDR3 nucleotide sequence: TGTGCCAGCAGCTTAAGGGACGGAGAAAAACTGTTTTTT.

This clonotype appeared a few times. This rearrangement joins TRBV7-2 to TRBJ2-7; D perhaps matches TRBD1 (5 bases). The germline gives CDR1 SGHTA, CDR2 FQGNSA. V dropped 5 bases and J dropped 5 bases, with 10 bases sitting between them. The CDR3 has 12 residues. CDR3 DNA sequence: TGTGCCAGCAGCCCGTACAGGAACGAGCAGTACTTC. Encoded protein: CASSPYRNEQYF.

This clonotype was detected a few times. The chain uses TRBV4-3 and TRBJ1-1; TRBD1 is a possible D gene (6 bases). Germline CDR1 is LGHNA and CDR2 is YSLEER. The V and J ends lost 6 bases and 7 bases respectively, with 15 bases between them. The CDR3 runs 13 residues. CDR3 loop: CASRQNRASEAFF. CDR3 DNA: TGCGCCAGCAGACAGAACAGGGCGAGTGAAGCTTTCTTT.

The rearrangement joins TRBV7-2 to TRBJ1-4; 9 bases are shared with TRBD1. The ends lost 5 bases at V and 1 base at J; junction bases unmatched: 8. CDR1 SGHTA and CDR2 FQGNSA come from the germline V gene. This CDR3 is built from 17 residues. The CDR3 DNA sequence: TGTGCCAGCAGCCAAGGACAGGGGAGGCGAACTAATGAAAAACTGTTTTTT. The encoded protein is CASSQGQGRRTNEKLFF.

This rearrangement joins TRBV4-1 to TRBJ1-6; 7 positions agree with TRBD1. The ends lost 4 bases at V and 7 bases at J; junction bases unmatched: 10. The CDR3 length is 16 residues. Per germline, CDR1 MGHRA and CDR2 YSYEKL. The CDR3 DNA sequence: TGCGCCAGCAGCCGAGGCGGGGGACAGAAGAATTCACCCCTCCACTTT. The encoded protein is CASSRGGGQKNSPLHF.

This clonotype was detected a few times. The V call is TRBV7-2, the J call TRBJ2-7; the D gene is possibly TRBD2 (5 bases). The V gene's germline CDR1 is SGHTA and CDR2 FQGNSA. CDR3 length: 13 residues. V was shortened by 5 bases and J by 1 base, with 9 bases between the two germline ends. CDR3 amino acids: CASSVERSYEQYF. CDR3 sequence (DNA): TGTGCCAGCAGCGTTGAGCGGTCCTACGAGCAGTACTTC.

This chain connects TRBV29-1 to TRBJ2-7, with TRBD1 as a possible D gene (5 bases). This CDR3 comprises 13 residues. The V end lost 7 bases, the J end lost 5 bases, and 18 bases lay between the germline ends. In germline, CDR1 is SQVTM, CDR2 ANQGSEA. This CDR3 reads CSGYVLGRDEQYF. For the CDR3, the DNA is TGCAGCGGTTACGTGCTGGGGCGCGACGAGCAGTACTTC.

The chain couples TRBV18 to TRBJ2-3, with TRBD2 identical over 10 bases. V trimming: 5 bases; J trimming: 3 bases; junction bases outside the gene matches: 5. The germline gives CDR1 KGHSH, CDR2 LQKENI. The CDR3 covers 15 residues. The DNA for the CDR3 is TGTGCCAGCTCAGCGGGACTAGCGAAAACAGATACGCAGTATTTT. This translates into CASSAGLAKTDTQYF.

This clonotype was counted between two and nine times. The chain is built from TRBV7-2 and TRBJ2-1; 14 bases fit TRBD2. The CDR3 loop spans 17 amino acids. The V gene's germline CDR1 is SGHTA and CDR2 FQGNSA. Unmatched junction bases numbered 10, after V lost 3 bases and J lost 9 bases. The CDR3 here is CASSFPAGLAGDREQFF. Written as DNA, the CDR3 is TGTGCCAGCAGCTTTCCTGCGGGACTAGCGGGGGATCGTGAGCAGTTCTTC.

The chain is built from TRBV10-3 and TRBJ1-2; no clear D gene. The V end was cut by 7 bases, the J end by 1 base, with 16 bases between. There are 15 residues in the CDR3. Germline values: CDR1 ENHRY, CDR2 SYGVKD. The CDR3 bases are TGTGCCATCACCCTATCAAGGGAGGTTAACTATGGCTACACCTTC. This sequence encodes CAITLSREVNYGYTF.

V is TRBV20-1 and J is TRBJ2-5; no clear D. The CDR3 sequence is 13 residues long. Germline values: CDR1 DFQATT, CDR2 SNEGSKA (reference sequence). Between the trimmed V and J ends, which lost 5 bases and 1 base, there was a span of 11 bases. CDR3 in DNA: TGCAGTGCTGCACAGAGGATCCAAGAGACCCAGTACTTC. Translating it yields CSAAQRIQETQYF.